Listed below are T cell receptor beta chains from one sample, sequenced in a study of beta chain features in type 1 diabetes. The table came from immunoSEQ multiplex PCR; TCRdb's copy has only in-frame clones and leaves some out. The sample has some 120,000 clones; approximately 15% are singletons. The specimen was central memory CD4+ T cells from blood. The receptors come from a man between 18 and 29 years old with type 1 diabetes. The CDR3 runs from the conserved cysteine through the conserved F or W. The D gene is left open where the match is weak. Expanded clones get a size class; other rows say once, few or many, or leave the size out.

clone size	J gene	D gene	V gene	CDR3 protein	CDR3 DNA
NA	TRBJ2-3	NA	TRBV2	CASSRTVSTDTQYF	TGTGCCAGCAGCAGGACAGTTAGCACAGATACGCAGTATTTT
NA	TRBJ2-5	NA	TRBV29-1	CSARDFGPQETQYF	TGCAGCGCTCGCGATTTCGGACCCCAAGAGACCCAGTACTTC
few	TRBJ2-2	NA	TRBV29-1	CSSGSKDGELFF	TGCAGCTCAGGCAGTAAGGACGGGGAGCTGTTTTTT
few	TRBJ2-7	TRBD1	TRBV11-2	CASSLRDRDYEQYF	TGTGCCAGCAGCTTACGAGACAGGGACTACGAGCAGTACTTC
NA	TRBJ2-1	NA	TRBV19	CASYPGEWVNEQFF	TGTGCCAGTTATCCGGGAGAATGGGTTAATGAGCAGTTCTTC
NA	TRBJ2-3	TRBD2	TRBV18	CASSPPAGGRRTDTQYF	TGTGCCAGCTCACCACCCGCGGGGGGGAGGCGCACAGATACGCAGTATTTT
NA	TRBJ2-7	NA	TRBV7-3	CASSLQSLSYEQYF	TGTGCCAGCAGCTTACAGAGTCTCAGCTACGAGCAGTACTTC
NA	TRBJ1-1	NA	TRBV5-1	CASSLEPSNTEAFF	TGCGCCAGCAGCTTGGAACCTTCGAACACTGAAGCTTTCTTT
few	TRBJ2-1	NA	TRBV30	CAWSRGTSRNEQFF	TGTGCCTGGAGTAGGGGGACCAGCCGCAATGAGCAGTTCTTC
few	TRBJ2-1	NA	TRBV28	CASRSRGGSDEQFF	TGTGCCAGCAGGTCCCGAGGGGGATCCGATGAGCAGTTCTTC
few	TRBJ1-5	TRBD1	TRBV29-1	CSVSSGTDNQPQHF	TGCAGCGTAAGTTCCGGGACAGACAATCAGCCCCAGCATTTT
NA	TRBJ1-4	NA	TRBV27	CASSRRAGVAEKLFF	TGTGCCAGCAGCCGCCGCGCGGGAGTTGCTGAAAAACTGTTTTTT
few	TRBJ2-1	NA	TRBV7-9	CASSSQGSPGNEQFF	TGTGCCAGCAGCTCTCAGGGGTCACCGGGCAATGAGCAGTTCTTC
few	TRBJ2-1	TRBD2	TRBV28	CASSGLAYNEQFF	TGTGCCAGCAGTGGACTAGCGTACAATGAGCAGTTCTTC
once	TRBJ2-6	TRBD1	TRBV29-1	CSVKHGTPGQSLTAGANVLTF	TGCAGCGTCAAACACGGGACCCCGGGACAGTCCCTAACGGCTGGGGCCAACGTCCTGACTTTC
few	TRBJ2-3	TRBD1	TRBV25-1	CASSDPGYRGRDTDTQYF	TGTGCCAGCAGTGATCCCGGCTACAGGGGGCGAGACACAGATACGCAGTATTTT
NA	TRBJ2-7	NA	TRBV5-1	CASSLGAYEQYF	TGCGCCAGCAGCTTGGGGGCCTACGAGCAGTACTTC
few	TRBJ2-3	NA	TRBV2	CASTLSTDTQYF	TGTGCCAGCACCCTAAGCACAGATACGCAGTATTTT